These 16 T cell receptor beta chains came from one sample sequenced in a study of blood T cell repertoires in COVID-19. TCRdb's copy holds only in-frame clones and misses some; the assay was immunoSEQ multiplex PCR. This table holds over 600,000 clones, 80% to 90% found once. The sample taken for sequencing was peripheral blood. The receptors shown here come from a woman aged 18-35 years with acute or convalescent COVID-19.

To note about this clone: This sample also contains other DNA sequences that code for the same CDR3. This chain joins TRBV12-3 or TRBV12-4 and TRBJ1-2; 9 nucleotides line up with TRBD1. V gave up 4 bases and J gave up 8 bases; unmatched junction bases: 5. CDR3 size: 13 residues. The DNA for the CDR3 is TGTGCCAGCAGTTCCGACAGGGGGGGAGGCTACACCTTC. Protein: CASSSDRGGGYTF.

This clone appeared once. The chain recombines TRBV23-1 with TRBJ2-6; weak D call: TRBD1 (6 bases). TRBV23-1 carries the ORF label, with uncertain function. Trimming took off 8 bases at V and 0 bases at J, with 17 bases between the two ends. The CDR3 extends over 17 amino acids. The CDR3 bases are TGCGCCAGCGGACAAAATACAGGGAACTCTGGGGCCAACGTCCTGACTTTC. Translating gives CASGQNTGNSGANVLTF.

This clone was seen just once. The V and J genes are TRBV7-9 and TRBJ2-3; 7 nucleotides match TRBD1. This CDR3 contains 16 residues. With V trimmed by 3 bases and J by 1 base, 7 bases remained unmatched. CDR1 and CDR2 from the germline V gene are SEHNR and FQNEAQ (reference sequence). The CDR3 region is CASSFFRDSGTDTQYF. CDR3 sequence (DNA): TGTGCCAGCAGCTTCTTCCGGGACAGTGGCACAGATACGCAGTATTTT.

V usage is TRBV6-5 and J usage is TRBJ1-1; a weak D match, TRBD1 (6 bases). This CDR3 is 15 amino acids long. V was pared by 2 bases and J by 3 bases, with 13 bases between. Germline lookup yields CDR1 MNHEY and CDR2 SVGAGI. CDR3 bases: TGTGCCAGCAGTTACAACAGGGAAAGGCACACTGAAGCTTTCTTT. Translated, it gives CASSYNRERHTEAFF.

V and J are TRBV30 and TRBJ1-1; D ambiguous. From germline, CDR1 is GTSNPN and CDR2 SVGIG (reference sequence). Trimming left V 8 bases short and J 1 base short, with 14 bases between. The CDR3 runs to 13 residues. The CDR3 nucleotides read TGTGCCCTGGGATTTGCGGGGAACACTGAAGCTTTCTTT. Its translation: CALGFAGNTEAFF.

The chain is built from TRBV2 and TRBJ1-2; D gene ambiguous. The CDR3 contains 12 residues. Trimming took off 4 bases at V and 8 bases at J, with 11 bases between the two ends. Germline CDR1 and CDR2: SNHLY and FYNNEI. This chain's CDR3 is CASSAGSWGYTF. The DNA for the CDR3 is TGTGCCAGCAGTGCGGGGTCTTGGGGCTACACCTTC.

The CDR3 protein is CARSFSVAKNIQYF. Written as DNA, the CDR3 is TGTGCCAGAAGCTTTTCGGTAGCCAAAAACATTCAGTACTTC. The V gene is TRBV5-3, the J gene TRBJ2-4; no clear D gene. TRBV5-3 is classed as an ORF, of uncertain function. The CDR3 runs 14 residues. V lost 2 bases to trimming and J lost 0 bases, with 6 bases between them.

The table lists this clone with a few counts. J is TRBJ1-4 and V is TRBV24-1, with 9 bases fitting TRBD1. Germline V gene sequence: CDR1 KGHDR, CDR2 SFDVKD. The CDR3 covers 13 residues. Trimming cost V 3 bases and J 15 bases; bases outside gene matches: 7. The DNA for the CDR3 is TGTGCCACCAGTGATACCACAGGGGGCGAAATGTTTTTT. Translated: CATSDTTGGEMFF.

The chain links TRBV13 to TRBJ2-7; 9 bases map to TRBD1. Germline trimming cut 5 bases from V and 4 bases from J; bases unmatched to any gene: 12. This CDR3 has 16 amino acids. The V gene's germline CDR1 is PRHDT and CDR2 FYEKMQ (reference sequence). The CDR3 spells CASSPPAGQGPYEQYF. The CDR3 DNA reads as TGTGCCAGCAGCCCCCCCGCCGGACAGGGGCCGTACGAGCAGTACTTC.

The gene calls are TRBV19 and TRBJ2-5; weak D call: TRBD1 (7 bases). The CDR3 totals 14 residues. CDR1 and CDR2 (germline): LNHDA, SQIVND (reference sequence). Trimming took 6 bases from V and 5 from J, leaving 16 bases between them. CDR3 loop: CASRRDSRLETQYF. The CDR3 DNA is TGTGCCAGTAGGCGGGACAGCCGCCTGGAGACCCAGTACTTC.

The table lists this clone with a few counts. The J gene is TRBJ1-2, the V gene TRBV5-1, with TRBD1 identical over 7 bases. CDR3 length: 15 residues. CDR1 SGHRS and CDR2 YFSETQ come from the germline V gene. Unmatched junction bases numbered 9, after V lost 3 bases and J lost 4 bases. The CDR3 is CASSSPEQGFYGYTF. The DNA of the CDR3 is TGCGCCAGCAGCTCCCCGGAACAGGGGTTCTATGGCTACACCTTC.

The V gene is TRBV4-3, the J gene TRBJ1-1, with D tentatively TRBD1 (5 bases). Trimming left V 0 bases short and J 1 base short, with 12 bases between. Germline-derived CDR1 and CDR2 are LGHNA and YSLEER. CDR3 length: 16 amino acids. The CDR3 region has the DNA TGCGCCAGCAGCCAAGATATCGCAGGGAAGAACACTGAAGCTTTCTTT. Its protein is CASSQDIAGKNTEAFF.

The chain employs TRBV3-1 (or the pseudogene TRBV3-2) and TRBJ1-1, with 7 bases lining up with TRBD1. Trimming removed 5 bases from V and 1 base from J; junction bases left unmatched: 4. Germline CDR1 LGHDT, CDR2 YNNKEL (reference sequence). The CDR3 runs to 14 residues. The CDR3 region has the DNA TGTGCCAGCAGCGCCCGGACAGGGAACACTGAAGCTTTCTTT. Encoded protein: CASSARTGNTEAFF.

The genes are TRBV27 and TRBJ1-5; D might be TRBD1 (6 bases). The V gene lost 3 bases and the J gene lost 0 bases, with 21 bases spanning the gap. The CDR3 length is 19 residues. Germline loops: CDR1 MNHEY, CDR2 SMNVEV (reference sequence). This chain's CDR3 is CASSLTLGAGGLSNQPQHF. In nucleotides, the CDR3 is TGTGCCAGCAGTTTGACGCTGGGGGCGGGGGGCCTTAGCAATCAGCCCCAGCATTTT.

CDR3 nucleotide sequence: TGTGCCAGCAGCTTGTTACGTGGGCGGGCAACTAATGAAAAACTGTTTTTT. Residues: CASSLLRGRATNEKLFF. The chain uses TRBV5-8 and TRBJ1-4; D remains unclear. The CDR3 loop spans 17 amino acids. V was shortened by 1 base and J by 0 bases, with 13 bases between the two germline ends. CDR1 is SGHTS and CDR2 is YDEGEE in the germline V gene.

The chain links TRBV14 to TRBJ2-2; 7 bases are a match to TRBD1. With 4 bases clipped from V and 4 bases from J, the junction kept 3 bases outside the gene matches. Germline CDR1 and CDR2: SGHDN and FVKESK. The CDR3 is 14 amino acids. In DNA, the CDR3 is TGTGCCAGCAGCCTAAGGACAGGCACCGGGGAGCTGTTTTTT. Translated, it gives CASSLRTGTGELFF.